The clone carrying this T cell receptor (beta chain) was seen a few times. Its antigen is currently unknown. The sample originates from a study of early T cells in non-severe SARS-CoV-2 infection. Background on the study: Bulk RNA from unsorted whole blood was sequenced; chains were unpaired.

Study-wide results and limits: CD4 and private specificities were missed by VDJdb matching, which favored anti-spike CD8 responses.

Individual cDNA molecules carried attached unique molecular identifiers. TCRdb fed the 5' RACE reads into MiXCR, producing one record per CDR3 protein. The data show some 100,000 distinct CDR3 sequences, with over 12% seen just once and approximately 0.5% held by the top ten. This CDR3 contains 14 residues. V was clipped by 2 bases and J by 6 bases, with 13 bases between them. Germline V gene lookup returns CDR1 MNHEY and CDR2 SVGEGT. This clonotype was sampled from an adult who was a healthcare worker with PCR-confirmed SARS-CoV-2 infection or an uninfected control (not recorded which). The sequencing sample was made of whole blood. The V gene is TRBV6-2 or TRBV6-3, the J gene TRBJ1-1; D gene ambiguous. The CDR3 DNA sequence: TGTGCCAGCAGTTACGGGCCCGGGCGCGCTGAAGCTTTCTTT. Translation gives CASSYGPGRAEAFF.